Shown below are 31 T cell receptor beta chains from a single sample sequenced in a study of T cell clonotyping in hematopoietic cell transplantation. Sequencing was performed with immunoSEQ multiplex PCR; in TCRdb, only in-frame clones are kept and a portion is missing. The repertoire has some 40,000 clones, approximately 94% of them found once; the top ten carry about 0.8%. Source material: peripheral blood mononuclear cells. The receptors were gathered from a woman in her 50s in good health. Some clones in this sample may be carry-over from other donors' samples.

The rearrangement links TRBV9 to TRBJ2-2; the D gene is possibly TRBD2 (6 bases). Germline V gives CDR1 SGDLS, CDR2 YYNGEE. CDR3 length: 13 amino acids. Deletions cut 1 base from V and 8 bases from J, with 9 bases between. The CDR3 is CASSVRELGELFF. CDR3 bases: TGTGCCAGCAGCGTACGGGAGTTGGGGGAGCTGTTTTTT.

This CDR3 is CASSLEVENIQYF. The CDR3 DNA sequence: TGTGCCAGCAGCTTAGAAGTGGAAAACATTCAGTACTTC. The J gene is TRBJ2-4, the V gene TRBV7-2; no firm D call. The V and J ends lost 1 base and 5 bases respectively, with 6 bases between them. The CDR3 consists of 13 residues. Per germline, CDR1 SGHTA and CDR2 FQGNSA.

The chain couples TRBV7-6 to TRBJ2-2, with 8 bases fitting TRBD2. After removal of 3 bases from V and 3 bases from J, the junction contained 6 bases not matched to a gene. Germline CDR1 and CDR2: SGHVS and FNYEAQ. The CDR3 is made up of 16 amino acids. The CDR3 DNA reads as TGTGCCAGCAGCTTCCAGGGTAGCGGGGACACCGGGGAGCTGTTTTTT. Amino acid sequence: CASSFQGSGDTGELFF.

The chain employs TRBV28 and TRBJ1-1; D unresolved. CDR1 MDHEN and CDR2 SYDVKM come from the germline V gene. Between the trimmed V and J ends, which lost 10 bases and 4 bases, there was a span of 13 bases. This CDR3 comprises 12 residues. The CDR3 protein is CAIATGFTEAFF. CDR3 DNA sequence: TGTGCCATTGCAACCGGGTTCACTGAAGCTTTCTTT.

V gene TRBV6-1 combines with J gene TRBJ1-6; 7 bases match TRBD1. Germline V gives CDR1 MNHNS, CDR2 SASEGT. There are 13 residues in the CDR3. V trimming: 4 bases; J trimming: 7 bases; junction bases outside the gene matches: 1. The CDR3 DNA reads as TGTGCCAGCAGTGGGGGACAGAATTCACCCCTCCACTTT. Protein product: CASSGGQNSPLHF.

The V and J genes are TRBV7-9 and TRBJ2-6; 7 positions match TRBD2. Trimming took 5 bases from V and 3 from J; bases not matched to a gene: 13. CDR3 length: 18 amino acids. CDR1 and CDR2 (germline): SEHNR, FQNEAQ (reference sequence). CDR3 amino acids: CASSGGETGSVGANVLTF. The CDR3 DNA reads as TGTGCCAGCAGCGGGGGGGAGACCGGGTCGGTTGGGGCCAACGTCCTGACTTTC. Full variable domain (rest looked up from reference TRBV7-9 and TRBJ2-6): DTGVSQNPRHKITKRGQNVTFRCDPISEHNRLYWYRQTLGQGPEFLTYFQNEAQLEKSRLLSDRFSAERPKGSFSTLEIQRTEQGDSAMYLCASSGGETGSVGANVLTFGAGSRLTVL.

This rearrangement joins TRBV19 to TRBJ2-4; TRBD1 might be the D (5 bases). The CDR3 covers 13 residues. Germline lookup yields CDR1 LNHDA and CDR2 SQIVND (reference sequence). Trimming took off 1 base at V and 9 bases at J, with 10 bases between the two ends. The CDR3 bases are TGTGCCAGTAGTATAGCAGGGAAGGCCATTCAGTACTTC. Translation: CASSIAGKAIQYF.

The J gene is TRBJ1-4, the V gene TRBV30; D possibly corresponds to TRBD1 (5 bases). Germline CDR1 is GTSNPN and CDR2 is SVGIG (reference sequence). The V gene lost 6 bases and the J gene lost 5 bases, with 13 bases spanning the gap. The CDR3 has 13 residues. This CDR3 is CACRDGINEKLFF. The CDR3 coding sequence is TGTGCCTGCCGGGACGGGATAAATGAAAAACTGTTTTTT.

CDR3 DNA sequence: TGCAGCGTTGGGTCGACCCCCCGCGCCGGTGGCTACACCTTC. It is translated as CSVGSTPRAGGYTF. The chain carries TRBV29-1 and TRBJ1-2; D unclear. The ends were cut back, 4 bases at V and 7 bases at J, with 19 bases in the middle. The length of the CDR3 is 14 residues. The V gene's germline CDR1 is SQVTM and CDR2 ANQGSEA.

This clone has just one count. The chain employs TRBV9 and TRBJ1-2, with 9 bases identical to TRBD1. The CDR3 runs to 14 residues. CDR1 is SGDLS and CDR2 is YYNGEE in the germline V gene. V was pared by 8 bases and J by 3 bases, with 8 bases of the junction left unmatched. CDR3 nucleotides: TGTGCCAGGGAACAGGGGGCCCGTGACTATGGCTACACCTTC. Translating gives CAREQGARDYGYTF.

The V call is TRBV7-2, the J call TRBJ1-2; 7 bases are shared with TRBD1. Per germline, CDR1 SGHTA and CDR2 FQGNSA. After removal of 6 bases from V and 5 bases from J, the junction contained 6 bases not matched to a gene. This CDR3 has 13 residues. This CDR3 is CASSRGTEYGYTF. Here the CDR3 DNA reads TGTGCCAGCAGTAGAGGGACAGAGTATGGCTACACCTTC. Together with reference TRBV7-2 and TRBJ1-2, the CDR3 gives the full variable domain: GAGVSQSPSNKVTEKGKDVELRCDPISGHTALYWYRQSLGQGLEFLIYFQGNSAPDKSGLPSDRFSAERTGGSVSTLTIQRTQQEDSAVYLCASSRGTEYGYTFGSGTRLTVV.

The CDR3 protein is CASSPLPVTNYGYTF. The CDR3 bases are TGTGCCAGCAGTCCCCTCCCAGTAACTAACTATGGCTACACCTTC. The chain has TRBV7-9 and TRBJ1-2; D is unresolved. CDR3 length equals 15 residues. Trimming stripped 6 bases from V and 0 bases from J, with 14 bases between. The germline V gene has CDR1 SEHNR and CDR2 FQNEAQ (reference sequence).

The chain recombines TRBV5-1 with TRBJ1-3; a weak D match, TRBD1 (5 bases). The ends were cut back, 1 base at V and 4 bases at J, with 15 bases in the middle. CDR3 length: 16 residues. Per germline, CDR1 SGHRS and CDR2 YFSETQ. The CDR3 spells CASSLYWQGLGNTIYF. CDR3 coding DNA: TGCGCCAGCAGCTTGTACTGGCAGGGTTTGGGAAACACCATATATTTT. Full variable domain (outside the CDR3, taken from reference TRBV5-1 and TRBJ1-3): KAGVTQTPRYLIKTRGQQVTLSCSPISGHRSVSWYQQTPGQGLQFLFEYFSETQRNKGNFPGRFSGRQFSNSRSEMNVSTLELGDSALYLCASSLYWQGLGNTIYFGEGSWLTVV.

On this clone itself: In the same sample, other DNA sequences code for this CDR3. This chain links TRBV28 with TRBJ1-5; D is undetermined. The CDR3 runs to 12 residues. Trimming left V 6 bases short and J 3 bases short, with 6 bases between. Germline CDR1 reads MDHEN; CDR2 reads SYDVKM. The chain's CDR3 is CASSGPNQPQHF. The CDR3 region has the DNA TGTGCCAGCAGCGGTCCCAATCAGCCCCAGCATTTT.

This rearrangement joins TRBV7-6 to TRBJ2-2; the D gene could be TRBD1 or TRBD2 (5 bases each). CDR1 and CDR2 from the germline V gene are SGHVS and FNYEAQ. Trimming shortened V by 5 bases and J by 0 bases, and 10 bases separated the two germline ends. The CDR3 is made up of 15 amino acids. CDR3 region: CASSPRGANTGELFF. For the CDR3, the DNA is TGTGCCAGCAGCCCTCGAGGGGCGAACACCGGGGAGCTGTTTTTT.

The V call is TRBV30, the J call TRBJ1-1; possibly TRBD1 for D (6 bases). Trimming left V 4 bases short and J 7 bases short, with 16 bases between. This CDR3 region has 13 residues. Germline CDR1 is GTSNPN and CDR2 is SVGIG (reference sequence). The CDR3 here is CAWNERGGGEAFF. In DNA, the CDR3 is TGTGCCTGGAACGAGAGGGGAGGGGGTGAAGCTTTCTTT.

The chain carries TRBV25-1 and TRBJ2-5, with D maybe TRBD1 (5 bases). V was cut by 0 bases and J by 5 bases, with 10 bases left in between. Germline loops: CDR1 MGHDK, CDR2 SYGVNS. This CDR3 has 14 amino acids. CDR3: CASSEYKGKETQYF. Written as DNA, the CDR3 is TGTGCCAGCAGTGAATACAAGGGGAAGGAGACCCAGTACTTC.

The chain joins TRBV4-2 to TRBJ2-5; D might be TRBD1 (6 bases). V was trimmed by 3 bases and J by 2 bases, leaving 19 bases between them. The CDR3 is 17 amino acids. The germline gives CDR1 LGHNA, CDR2 YNFKEQ. The CDR3 here is CASSHYGGDRIQETQYF. The CDR3 DNA follows: TGTGCCAGCAGCCATTATGGGGGAGACAGGATTCAAGAGACCCAGTACTTC.

The chain employs TRBV6-4 and TRBJ2-7; D remains ambiguous. The CDR3 is 12 amino acids. Trimming took off 6 bases at V and 7 bases at J, with 13 bases between the two ends. Per the germline V gene, CDR1 is MRHNA and CDR2 is SNTAGT. CDR3 residues: CASRAPGGEQYF. In DNA, the CDR3 is TGTGCCAGCAGGGCCCCGGGTGGGGAGCAGTACTTC.

The chain has TRBV7-9 and TRBJ1-2; 10 nucleotides agree with TRBD1. Germline-derived CDR1 and CDR2 are SEHNR and FQNEAQ (reference sequence). The ends lost 5 bases at V and 5 bases at J; junction bases unmatched: 5. This CDR3 spans 14 amino acids. CDR3 nucleotide sequence: TGTGCCAGCAGCGGGACAGGGGAGGCGTATGGCTACACCTTC. Its translation: CASSGTGEAYGYTF.

This clone has a single count. This chain joins TRBV29-1 and TRBJ1-1; D gene ambiguous. Trimming left V 6 bases short and J 0 bases short, with 14 bases between. CDR1 SQVTM and CDR2 ANQGSEA come from the germline V gene. The CDR3 consists of 14 residues. The CDR3 loop reads CSVSNSGVNTEAFF. The CDR3 DNA follows: TGCAGCGTGTCCAATAGTGGGGTGAACACTGAAGCTTTCTTT.

The chain is built from TRBV7-2 and TRBJ1-1; TRBD1 might be the D (6 bases). V lost 5 bases to trimming and J lost 4 bases, with 11 bases between them. The CDR3 consists of 13 residues. The germline gives CDR1 SGHTA, CDR2 FQGNSA. Here the CDR3 DNA reads TGTGCCAGCAGCCGAAAGGGGGGCACTGAAGCTTTCTTT. This codes for CASSRKGGTEAFF.

The chain combines TRBV7-3 with TRBJ2-1; 9 bases are shared with TRBD2. Germline loops: CDR1 SGHTA, CDR2 FQGTGA. CDR3 length: 15 residues. The trim removed 2 bases at V and 4 bases at J, leaving 3 bases unmatched. The CDR3 DNA follows: TGTGCCAGCAGCTTAGCGACTAGCGGATACAATGAGCAGTTCTTC. This gives the protein CASSLATSGYNEQFF. Looking up the rest from reference TRBV7-3 and TRBJ2-1 gives the full variable domain: GAGVSQTPSNKVTEKGKYVELRCDPISGHTALYWYRQSLGQGPEFLIYFQGTGAADDSGLPNDRFFAVRPEGSVSTLKIQRTERGDSAVYLCASSLATSGYNEQFFGPGTRLTVL.

The V gene is TRBV18, the J gene TRBJ2-7, with D possibly matching TRBD1 (6 bases). Germline CDR1 is KGHSH and CDR2 is LQKENI. Trimming took 5 bases from V and 2 from J, leaving 28 bases between them. The CDR3 sequence is 19 residues long. The CDR3 DNA reads TGTGCCAGCTCAGCCACAGGGCCCGGGGTACGGAGCTTTCCCTACGAGCAGTACTTC. Protein: CASSATGPGVRSFPYEQYF.

This rearrangement joins TRBV11-2 to TRBJ1-2; D is perhaps TRBD1 (5 bases). The germline CDR1 and CDR2 sequences are SGHAT and FQNNGV. The V gene lost 5 bases and the J gene lost 5 bases, with 18 bases spanning the gap. CDR3 length: 15 amino acids. CDR3 loop: CASSVPWRGGYGYTF. The CDR3 DNA sequence: TGTGCCAGCAGCGTCCCTTGGAGGGGAGGATATGGCTACACCTTC.

This chain joins TRBV5-1 and TRBJ2-3; 7 positions match TRBD2. Germline V CDR1 and CDR2: SGHRS, YFSETQ. J was trimmed by 0 bases and V by 2 bases; bases with no gene match: 6. CDR3 length: 16 residues. The CDR3 sequence is CASSFPPGGSTDTQYF. As DNA, the CDR3 is TGCGCCAGCAGCTTCCCCCCGGGGGGAAGCACAGATACGCAGTATTTT.

This chain uses TRBV29-1 with TRBJ2-7, with D possibly matching TRBD1 (6 bases). V gave up 6 bases and J gave up 2 bases, with 11 bases separating them. Germline V gene sequence: CDR1 SQVTM, CDR2 ANQGSEA. CDR3 length: 12 amino acids. CDR3 sequence reads: CSVLQGPYEQYF. The CDR3 DNA is TGCAGCGTCTTACAGGGACCCTACGAGCAGTACTTC.

This rearrangement joins TRBV6-5 to TRBJ2-7, with 7 bases identical to TRBD1. The CDR3 has 12 residues. With 6 bases clipped from V and 6 bases from J, the junction kept 5 bases outside the gene matches. Germline V gene sequence: CDR1 MNHEY, CDR2 SVGAGI. The CDR3 bases are TGTGCCAGCAGCCAGACAGGGCTCGAGCAGTACTTC. Residues: CASSQTGLEQYF.

The chain carries TRBV28 and TRBJ1-6, with a possible D match to TRBD1 (6 bases). CDR3 length equals 13 residues. The germline CDR1 and CDR2 sequences are MDHEN and SYDVKM. The V gene lost 6 bases and the J gene lost 10 bases, with 13 bases spanning the gap. Here the CDR3 reads CASRPTGFSPLHF. The CDR3 DNA reads TGTGCCAGCAGACCGACAGGCTTCTCACCCCTCCACTTT.

This clone has only one observation. The rearrangement links TRBV5-4 to TRBJ1-2; weak D call: TRBD1 (5 bases). The CDR3 spans 13 residues. V was shortened by 3 bases and J by 6 bases, with 12 bases between the two germline ends. The germline V gene has CDR1 SGHNT and CDR2 YYREEE (reference sequence). For the CDR3, the DNA is TGTGCCAGCAGCTGGCCGAGGGGCGATGGCTACACCTTC. Translation gives CASSWPRGDGYTF. The full variable domain, in which reference TRBV5-4 and TRBJ1-2 provide the parts outside the CDR3, is ETGVTQSPTHLIKTRGQQVTLRCSSQSGHNTVSWYQQALGQGPQFIFQYYREEENGRGNFPPRFSGLQFPNYSSELNVNALELDDSALYLCASSWPRGDGYTFGSGTRLTVV.

The V gene is TRBV5-1, the J gene TRBJ2-2; D gene uncertain. V was shortened by 4 bases and J by 1 base, with 8 bases between the two germline ends. Germline CDR1 and CDR2: SGHRS and YFSETQ. The CDR3 is 14 residues long. The CDR3 DNA sequence: TGCGCCAGCAGCGGAAACATGAACACCGGGGAGCTGTTTTTT. Translating gives CASSGNMNTGELFF.